This record looks at one TCR beta chain sequence and its context. This receptor's antigen is unknown. No much larger clone is present one base from it, and per-base qualities are unavailable. The library relied on the immunoSEQ multiplex PCR assay. RNA was extracted from all samples and reverse transcribed into cDNA, which served as template for TCR sequencing. SuperScript III was used for first-strand cDNA synthesis, primed with a 2:1 mix of oligo-dT and random hexamers. A synthetic immune receptor repertoire was used to gauge amplification bias, and whatever bias remained was removed computationally. As for the authors' bioinformatics: Raw reads were preprocessed for error removal, and CDR3 was defined according to IMGT conventions as running from the conserved cysteine to phenylalanine. Clonality was computed by normalizing Shannon entropy by log2 of the number of productive unique TCRs and subtracting the result from 1. Whether scalp clones were CD4 or CD8 was inferred by matching scalp TCRbeta sequences against CD4 and CD8 repertoires sorted from blood. TCRdb holds this immuneACCESS table with in-frame rearrangements only. Some clones are missing; in checked studies, unresolved V genes explain under half, and the rest has no known cause. V, J and clone size derive from that table, while D and trimming were established from the DNA sequence. This sample gives around 160,000 clones in total; roughly 44% of them show up just once. About 6.8% of the sample belongs to the ten largest clones.

Peripheral blood and lesional scalp punch biopsies were obtained from patients with alopecia areata. PBMCs were isolated by density centrifugation and stained for CD3, CD4 and CD8, after which CD4+ and CD8+ T cells were sorted on a FACSAria. The data are from a study of CD8+ T cells in alopecia areata (dated by TCRdb to between 2018 and 2020). Notes on the research overall: Treated patients were enrolled in an open-label pilot trial of oral tofacitinib, 5 to 10 mg twice daily, for moderate-to-severe alopecia areata. Patients stayed on tofacitinib for 6 to 18 months and then had 6 months of follow-up off drug so that delayed response and recurrence could be assessed. High-throughput TCRbeta sequencing was used to examine T cell clonal expansion in alopecia areata in both the C3H/HeJ mouse model and human patients. Scalp tissue and sorted CD4+ and CD8+ peripheral blood T cells from patchy and totalis/universalis alopecia areata patients and from healthy controls were covered by human TCRbeta sequencing. Patients on tofacitinib were biopsied at baseline and after 4 and 24 weeks of treatment, and several of the patients also had a later scalp biopsy. Scalp clonality was compared across normal scalp (n=4), patchy alopecia areata scalp (n=8), and alopecia totalis/universalis scalp (n=8). The RNA source kit depended on sample type: the PAXgene miRNA kit for fixed scalp, the miRNeasy kit for PBMCs, and the RNeasy kit for mouse skin. Amplification of TCRbeta CDR3 regions was done by immunoSEQ multiplex PCR using 35 Vbeta forward primers and 13 Jbeta reverse primers.

CDR1 is given as SQVTM and CDR2 as ANQGSEA, both from the germline V gene. CDR3 length: 14 amino acids, cysteine to phenylalanine. Left in the record is the CDR3 DNA by itself, 42 bases read in frame from the first base. V has 7 bases trimmed and J has 6 bases trimmed; junction bases matching no gene number 8. Paper-wide results and their limitations: Lesional scalp, especially in alopecia totalis/universalis, showed higher clonality and more expanded CD8+ clones than normal scalp, suggesting antigenic drive. Scalp TCR repertoire analysis is complicated because resident alphabeta T cells in normal human skin are also sequenced, whereas mouse skin is dominated by gammadelta T cells. Shared TCR sequences between patients were less evident than in mice, which may be partly attributable to HLA diversity in the patient population.

Sequenced sample: CD4+ T cells sorted from blood. This receptor chain uses TRBV29-1 and TRBJ2-1; 11 central nucleotides agree with TRBD1. The source of this sequence is a human donor with alopecia areata. The CDR3 has the sequence CSASGQGEGNEQFF. The bases read TGCAGCGCATCGGGACAGGGGGAAGGCAATGAGCAGTTCTTC.